What follows are 18 T cell receptor beta chains derived from one specimen sequenced in a study of memory CD4+ T cells and cytomegalovirus serostatus. This table comes from immunoSEQ multiplex PCR, and its TCRdb copy is limited to in-frame clones, with some not included. The sample has 40,000 or so clones, about 80% seen once; the top ten hold around 1.1%. Single viable CD3+CD4+CD8-CD45RO+ cells were sorted as the memory CD4+ T cells. Material for sequencing was memory CD4+ T cells from blood. These receptors were collected from an adult in good health and CMV-seronegative.

This chain uses TRBV7-3 with TRBJ2-3; a weak D match, TRBD2 (6 bases). The V gene lost 5 bases and the J gene lost 6 bases, with 15 bases spanning the gap. Germline CDR1 SGHTA, CDR2 FQGTGA. The CDR3 extends over 14 amino acids. DNA of the CDR3: TGTGCCAGCAGCCCAAGCGGGCCAGGGGATACGCAGTATTTT. Translating gives CASSPSGPGDTQYF.

This sequence joins TRBV18 and TRBJ2-1, with D possibly TRBD2 on 6 matching bases. The ends were cut back, 3 bases at V and 0 bases at J, with 9 bases in the middle. Per the germline V gene, CDR1 is KGHSH and CDR2 is LQKENI. The CDR3 sequence is 15 residues long. CDR3 region: CASSPGTGSYNEQFF. DNA for the CDR3: TGTGCCAGCTCACCCGGGACTGGCTCCTACAATGAGCAGTTCTTC.

V and J are TRBV6-1 and TRBJ2-7, with D perhaps given as TRBD1 or TRBD2 (5 bases each). The CDR3 totals 16 residues. Between the trimmed V and J ends, which lost 1 base and 2 bases, there was a span of 15 bases. From germline, CDR1 is MNHNS and CDR2 SASEGT. CDR3 protein: CASSEVRGTRAYEQYF. The CDR3 bases are TGTGCCAGCAGTGAAGTTAGGGGTACGAGGGCCTACGAGCAGTACTTC.

The chain employs TRBV11-2 and TRBJ2-7; TRBD1 aligns across 7 bases. The V gene end was trimmed by 5 bases and the J gene end by 1 base; junction bases not matched to a gene: 8. Germline CDR1 reads SGHAT; CDR2 reads FQNNGV. CDR3 length equals 15 residues. CDR3 sequence reads: CASSRQGFTSYEQYF. The DNA of the CDR3 is TGTGCCAGCAGCCGACAGGGATTTACTTCCTACGAGCAGTACTTC.

The chain couples TRBV19 to TRBJ1-1, with a weak D call TRBD1 (5 bases). The CDR3 runs to 16 residues. V shed 1 base and J shed 4 bases, with 16 bases lying between them. Germline V gene sequence: CDR1 LNHDA, CDR2 SQIVND (reference sequence). CDR3 nucleotides: TGTGCCAGTAGTATAGGGTCCCCCCGCGGGGGCACTGAAGCTTTCTTT. Protein product: CASSIGSPRGGTEAFF.

The rearrangement links TRBV5-5 to TRBJ2-1; D might be TRBD2 (6 bases). The CDR3 is made up of 12 amino acids. V lost 1 base and J lost 8, with 7 bases in between. CDR1 is SGHKS and CDR2 is YYEKEE in the germline V gene (reference sequence). The DNA for the CDR3 is TGTGCCAGCAGCTTGTGGGACTATGAGCAGTTCTTC. Translation gives CASSLWDYEQFF.

The J gene is TRBJ2-7, the V gene TRBV7-9; the D gene is possibly TRBD2 (7 bases). The CDR3 has 15 amino acids. Germline CDR1 is SEHNR and CDR2 is FQNEAQ (reference sequence). The V gene lost 5 bases and the J gene lost 7 bases, with 21 bases spanning the gap. CDR3 residues: CASSPRGGAREEQYF. Here the CDR3 DNA reads TGTGCCAGCAGCCCTAGGGGGGGGGCCCGGGAGGAGCAGTACTTC.

The chain has TRBV28 and TRBJ1-1, with D maybe TRBD1 (5 bases). The CDR3 consists of 15 residues. The V gene lost 0 bases and the J gene lost 2 bases, with 10 bases spanning the gap. The germline CDR1 and CDR2 sequences are MDHEN and SYDVKM. This chain's CDR3 is CASSLWKTANTEAFF. The CDR3 DNA reads as TGTGCCAGCAGTTTATGGAAGACAGCTAACACTGAAGCTTTCTTT.

The rearrangement links TRBV6-5 to TRBJ2-5, with TRBD1 identical over 9 bases. The DNA matches TRBJ2-7 better at its end, which makes the J call doubtful. Germline V gives CDR1 MNHEY, CDR2 SVGAGI. The CDR3 sequence is 15 residues long. CDR3 loop: CASSYRGQGTYEQYF. The CDR3, as DNA: TGTGCCAGCAGTTACAGGGGACAGGGCACCTACGAGCAGTACTTC.

The J gene is TRBJ1-2, the V gene TRBV15; 9 bases line up with TRBD1. The trim removed 4 bases at V and 8 bases at J, leaving 8 bases unmatched. CDR3 length: 14 amino acids. Germline values: CDR1 LNHNV, CDR2 YYDKDF (reference sequence). The CDR3 protein is CATSTGQGQEGYTF. The CDR3 nucleotides are TGTGCCACCAGCACAGGACAGGGGCAGGAAGGCTACACCTTC.

V gene TRBV7-9 combines with J gene TRBJ2-3; 15 nucleotides align to TRBD2. Trimming removed 1 base from V and 7 bases from J; junction bases left unmatched: 6. Germline assignment: CDR1 SEHNR and CDR2 FQNEAQ (reference sequence). The CDR3 is made up of 17 amino acids. The CDR3 coding sequence is TGTGCCAGCAGCTTAGACATCGGGACTAGCGGGAGGAATACGCAGTATTTT. The encoded protein is CASSLDIGTSGRNTQYF.

The chain couples TRBV5-1 to TRBJ2-7; 8 nucleotides line up with TRBD2. Germline-derived CDR1 and CDR2 are SGHRS and YFSETQ. The CDR3 consists of 13 residues. The junction had 6 bases not matched to a gene; V was cut back by 4 bases and J by 6 bases. This CDR3 reads CASSLSGIAEQYF. The CDR3 coding sequence is TGCGCCAGCAGCCTTAGCGGGATTGCCGAGCAGTACTTC.

The CDR3 region is CASSQPPASGSHSYEQYF. DNA of the CDR3: TGCGCCAGCAGCCAACCCCCAGCAAGCGGGAGCCACTCCTACGAGCAGTACTTC. V is TRBV5-1 and J is TRBJ2-7; 8 bases align to TRBD2. The CDR3 spans 18 residues. J gave up 0 bases and V 4 bases, and 15 bases lay outside the gene matches. Germline-derived CDR1 and CDR2 are SGHRS and YFSETQ.

The V and J genes are TRBV6-6 and TRBJ2-7; 8 nucleotides agree with TRBD1. Germline CDR1 is MNHNY and CDR2 is SVGAGI (reference sequence). The CDR3 is made up of 13 amino acids. Trimming took 10 bases from V and 3 from J; bases not matched to a gene: 8. CDR3 coding DNA: TGTGCCAACCCGGGACAGGAAATCTACGAGCAGTACTTC. Protein sequence: CANPGQEIYEQYF.

The V gene is TRBV5-1, the J gene TRBJ1-4; D is unclear. Trimming took off 5 bases at V and 6 bases at J, with 14 bases between the two ends. The germline V gene encodes CDR1 SGHRS and CDR2 YFSETQ. The CDR3 length is 14 residues. CDR3 DNA: TGCGCCAGCAGAAACCTCGTGGCAGATGAAAAACTGTTTTTT. This gives the protein CASRNLVADEKLFF.

V usage is TRBV9 and J usage is TRBJ2-1; the D gene is possibly TRBD2 (5 bases). V was cut by 6 bases and J by 5 bases, with 15 bases left in between. Germline V lookup: CDR1 SGDLS, CDR2 YYNGEE. This CDR3 is built from 14 residues. The CDR3 sequence: CASTPGLANNEQFF. The CDR3 DNA follows: TGTGCCAGCACTCCGGGCCTAGCAAACAATGAGCAGTTCTTC.

The chain employs TRBV5-6 and TRBJ2-6; D is unclear. Germline V gene lookup returns CDR1 SGHDT and CDR2 YYEEEE. The CDR3 has 15 amino acids. Trimming took 4 bases from V and 2 from J, leaving 10 bases between them. DNA for the CDR3: TGTGCCAGCAGCCTCCCCGTGACTGGGGCCAACGTCCTGACTTTC. Its translation: CASSLPVTGANVLTF.

The chain is built from TRBV6-1 and TRBJ1-1, with unresolved D. The CDR3 runs to 15 residues. Trimming left V 4 bases short and J 6 bases short, with 18 bases between. The germline V gene has CDR1 MNHNS and CDR2 SASEGT. The CDR3 bases are TGTGCCAGCAGTGCACAGATTACACCAGGCGCTGAAGCTTTCTTT. Encoded protein: CASSAQITPGAEAFF.